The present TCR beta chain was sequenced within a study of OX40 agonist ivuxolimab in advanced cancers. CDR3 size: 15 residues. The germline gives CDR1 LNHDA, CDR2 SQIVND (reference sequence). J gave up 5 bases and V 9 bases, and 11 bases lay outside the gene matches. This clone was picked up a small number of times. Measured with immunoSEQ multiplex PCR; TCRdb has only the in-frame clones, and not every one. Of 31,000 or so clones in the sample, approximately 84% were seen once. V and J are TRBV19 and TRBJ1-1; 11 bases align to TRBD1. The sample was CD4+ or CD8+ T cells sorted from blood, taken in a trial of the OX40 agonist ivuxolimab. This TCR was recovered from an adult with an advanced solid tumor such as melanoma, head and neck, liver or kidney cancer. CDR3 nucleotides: TGTGCCAGCAGGGACAGGGGGGGAATGGAGACTGAAGCTTTCTTT. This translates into CASRDRGGMETEAFF.